Given below is one T cell receptor beta chain in context. The target antigen is unknown. Blood samples measuring around 2.5 ml were taken per donor. The entry originates in a study of monozygotic twins with inflammatory bowel disease. Study conclusions and caveats: Results did not support any single strong IBD-associated signal or clonotype.

Template switching incorporated UMIs with a 6-nucleotide sample barcode. Using TCRalpha and TCRbeta cDNA, the researchers carried out two nested PCRs that lasted 16 and 9 cycles. From its re-call of the 5' RACE reads, TCRdb lists each CDR3 protein once, without DNA. Here the sample table reports some 190,000 distinct CDR3 sequences. Sequencing input: blood. The origin of this receptor is a human donor with ulcerative colitis or Crohn's disease, or a healthy co-twin of an affected twin (not recorded which).

CDR3 amino acids: CSARDGGGPTDTQYF. The chain links TRBV20-1 to TRBJ2-3; the TRBD1 assignment by TCRdb is unverifiable without DNA. Germline CDR1 DFQATT, CDR2 SNEGSKA (reference sequence). This CDR3 has 15 residues.